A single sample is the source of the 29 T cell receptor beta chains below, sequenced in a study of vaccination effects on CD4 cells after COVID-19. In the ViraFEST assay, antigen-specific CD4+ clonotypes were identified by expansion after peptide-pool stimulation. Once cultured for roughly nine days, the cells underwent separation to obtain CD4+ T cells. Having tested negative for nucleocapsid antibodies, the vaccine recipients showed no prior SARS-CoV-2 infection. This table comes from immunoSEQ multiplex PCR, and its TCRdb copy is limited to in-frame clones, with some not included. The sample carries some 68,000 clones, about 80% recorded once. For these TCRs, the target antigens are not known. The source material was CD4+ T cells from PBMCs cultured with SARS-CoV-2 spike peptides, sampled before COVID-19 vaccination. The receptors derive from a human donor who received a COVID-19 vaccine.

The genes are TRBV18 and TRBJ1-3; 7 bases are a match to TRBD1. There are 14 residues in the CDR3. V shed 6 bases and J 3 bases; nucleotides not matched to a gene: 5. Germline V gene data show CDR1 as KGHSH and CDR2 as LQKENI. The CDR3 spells CASSHRGGGNTIYF. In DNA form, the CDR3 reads TGTGCCAGCTCGCACAGGGGTGGTGGAAACACCATATATTTT.

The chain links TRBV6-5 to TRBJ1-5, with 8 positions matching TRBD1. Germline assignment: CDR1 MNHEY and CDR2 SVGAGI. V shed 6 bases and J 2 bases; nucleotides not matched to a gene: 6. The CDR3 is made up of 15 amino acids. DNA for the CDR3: TGTGCCAGCAGGGCTGACAGGGGAGGCAATCAGCCCCAGCATTTT. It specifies CASRADRGGNQPQHF.

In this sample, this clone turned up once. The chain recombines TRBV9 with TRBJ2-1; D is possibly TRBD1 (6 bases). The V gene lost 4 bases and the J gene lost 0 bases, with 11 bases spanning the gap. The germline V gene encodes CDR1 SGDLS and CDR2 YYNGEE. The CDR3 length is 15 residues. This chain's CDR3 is CASSLLGASYNEQFF. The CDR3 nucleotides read TGTGCCAGCAGCCTCCTGGGGGCCTCCTACAATGAGCAGTTCTTC.

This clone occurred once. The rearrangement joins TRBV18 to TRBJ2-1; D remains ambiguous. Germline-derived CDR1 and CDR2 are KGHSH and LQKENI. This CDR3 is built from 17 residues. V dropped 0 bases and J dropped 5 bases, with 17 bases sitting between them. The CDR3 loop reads CASSPPLIDSGHNEQFF. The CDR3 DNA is TGTGCCAGCTCACCACCGCTTATTGACTCGGGCCACAATGAGCAGTTCTTC.

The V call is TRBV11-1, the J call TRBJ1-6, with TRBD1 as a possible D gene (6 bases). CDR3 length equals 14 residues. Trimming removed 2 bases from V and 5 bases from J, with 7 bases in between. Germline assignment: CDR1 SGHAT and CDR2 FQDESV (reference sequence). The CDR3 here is CASSLQGNNSPLHF. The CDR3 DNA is TGTGCCAGCAGCTTACAGGGGAATAATTCACCCCTCCACTTT.

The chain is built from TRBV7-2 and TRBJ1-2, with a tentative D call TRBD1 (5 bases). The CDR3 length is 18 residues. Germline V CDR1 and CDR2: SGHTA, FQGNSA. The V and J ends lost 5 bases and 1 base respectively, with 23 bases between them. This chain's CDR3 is CASSLTRPLRGLNYGYTF. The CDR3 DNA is TGTGCCAGCAGCCTTACCAGACCCTTGAGGGGACTTAACTATGGCTACACCTTC.

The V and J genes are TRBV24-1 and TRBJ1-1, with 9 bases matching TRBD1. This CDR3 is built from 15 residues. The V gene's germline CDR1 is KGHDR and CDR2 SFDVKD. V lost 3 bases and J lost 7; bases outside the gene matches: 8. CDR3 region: CATSDKGTGQLEAFF. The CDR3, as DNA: TGTGCCACCAGTGATAAAGGGACAGGGCAACTTGAAGCTTTCTTT.

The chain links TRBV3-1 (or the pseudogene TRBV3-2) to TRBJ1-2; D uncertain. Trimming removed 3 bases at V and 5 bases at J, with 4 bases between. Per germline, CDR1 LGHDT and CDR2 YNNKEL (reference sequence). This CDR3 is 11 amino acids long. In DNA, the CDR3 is TGTGCCAGCAGCCAGTTTTATGGCTACACCTTC. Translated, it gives CASSQFYGYTF.

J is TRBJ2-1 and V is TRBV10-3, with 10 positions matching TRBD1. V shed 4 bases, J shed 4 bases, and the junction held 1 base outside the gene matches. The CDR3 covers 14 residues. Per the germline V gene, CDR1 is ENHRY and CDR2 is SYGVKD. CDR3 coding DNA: TGTGCCATCAGTGGGGGACAGGGGTACAATGAGCAGTTCTTC. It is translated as CAISGGQGYNEQFF.

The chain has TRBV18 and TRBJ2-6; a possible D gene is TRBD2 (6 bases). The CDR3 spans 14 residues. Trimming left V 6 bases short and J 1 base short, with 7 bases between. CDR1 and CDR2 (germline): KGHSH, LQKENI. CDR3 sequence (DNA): TGTGCCAGCTCGCGGGAATCTGGGGCCAACGTCCTGACTTTC. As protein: CASSRESGANVLTF.

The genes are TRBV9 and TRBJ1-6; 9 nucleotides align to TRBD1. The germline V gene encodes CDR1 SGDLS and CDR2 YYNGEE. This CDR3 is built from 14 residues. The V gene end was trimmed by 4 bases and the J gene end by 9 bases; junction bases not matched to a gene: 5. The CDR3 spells CASSPRDRASPLHF. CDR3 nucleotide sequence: TGTGCCAGCAGCCCCCGGGACAGGGCTTCACCCCTCCACTTT.

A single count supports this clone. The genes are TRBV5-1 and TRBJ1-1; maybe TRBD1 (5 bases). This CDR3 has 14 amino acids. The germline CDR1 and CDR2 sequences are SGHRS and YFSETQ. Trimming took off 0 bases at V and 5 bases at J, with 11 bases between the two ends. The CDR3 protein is CASSLAEGRTEAFF. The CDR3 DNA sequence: TGCGCCAGCAGCTTGGCAGAGGGGAGGACTGAAGCTTTCTTT.

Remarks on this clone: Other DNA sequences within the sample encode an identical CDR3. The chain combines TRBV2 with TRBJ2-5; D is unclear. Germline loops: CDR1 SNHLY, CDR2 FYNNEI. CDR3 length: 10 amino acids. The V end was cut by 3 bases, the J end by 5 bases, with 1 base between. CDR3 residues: CASSDETQYF. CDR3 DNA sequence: TGTGCCAGCAGTGATGAGACCCAGTACTTC. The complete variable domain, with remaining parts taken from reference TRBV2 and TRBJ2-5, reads EPEVTQTPSHQVTQMGQEVILRCVPISNHLYFYWYRQILGQKVEFLVSFYNNEISEKSEIFDDQFSVERPDGSNFTLKIRSTKLEDSAMYFCASSDETQYFGPGTRLLVL.

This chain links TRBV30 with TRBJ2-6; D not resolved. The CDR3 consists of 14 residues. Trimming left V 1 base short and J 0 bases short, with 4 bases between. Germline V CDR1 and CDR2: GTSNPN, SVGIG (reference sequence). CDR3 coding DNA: TGTGCCTGGAGTGACAGCTCTGGGGCCAACGTCCTGACTTTC. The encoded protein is CAWSDSSGANVLTF.

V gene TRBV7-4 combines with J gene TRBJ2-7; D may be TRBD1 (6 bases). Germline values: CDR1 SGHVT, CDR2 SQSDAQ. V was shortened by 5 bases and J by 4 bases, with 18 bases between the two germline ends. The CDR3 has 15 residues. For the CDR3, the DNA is TGTGCCAGCAGCACGACAGGACCCCCATGGTACGAGCAGTACGTC. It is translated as CASSTTGPPWYEQYV.

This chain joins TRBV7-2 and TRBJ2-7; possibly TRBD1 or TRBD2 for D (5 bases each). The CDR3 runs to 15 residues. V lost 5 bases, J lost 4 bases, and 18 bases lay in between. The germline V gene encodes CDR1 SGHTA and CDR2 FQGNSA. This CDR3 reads CASSLTPRGAYEQYV. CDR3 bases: TGTGCCAGCAGCCTAACACCCCGGGGCGCGTACGAGCAGTACGTC.

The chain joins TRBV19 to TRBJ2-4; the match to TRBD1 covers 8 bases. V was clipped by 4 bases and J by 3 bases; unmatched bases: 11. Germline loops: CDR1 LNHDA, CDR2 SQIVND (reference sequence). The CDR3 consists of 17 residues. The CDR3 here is CASSRPQGESVKNIQYF. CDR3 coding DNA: TGTGCCAGTAGTAGACCACAGGGGGAGTCGGTCAAAAACATTCAGTACTTC. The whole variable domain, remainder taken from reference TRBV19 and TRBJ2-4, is DGGITQSPKYLFRKEGQNVTLSCEQNLNHDAMYWYRQDPGQGLRLIYYSQIVNDFQKGDIAEGYSVSREKKESFPLTVTSAQKNPTAFYLCASSRPQGESVKNIQYFGAGTRLSVL.

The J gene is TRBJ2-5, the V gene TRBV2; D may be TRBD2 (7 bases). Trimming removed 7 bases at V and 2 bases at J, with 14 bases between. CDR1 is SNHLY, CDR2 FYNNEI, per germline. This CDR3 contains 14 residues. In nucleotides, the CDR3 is TGTGCCAGCACCATACAGGGAGGGCAAGAGACCCAGTACTTC. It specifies CASTIQGGQETQYF.

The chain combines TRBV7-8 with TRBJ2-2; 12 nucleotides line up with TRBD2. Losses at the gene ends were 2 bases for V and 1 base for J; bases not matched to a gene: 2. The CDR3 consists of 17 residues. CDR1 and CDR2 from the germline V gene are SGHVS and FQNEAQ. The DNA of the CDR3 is TGTGCCAGCAGCTTACCGGGACTAGCGGGGAACACCGGGGAGCTGTTTTTT. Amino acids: CASSLPGLAGNTGELFF.

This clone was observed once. The CDR3 loop reads CASSLTATGLGYTF. The CDR3 bases are TGTGCCAGCAGCTTAACAGCGACCGGATTGGGCTACACCTTC. The chain joins TRBV7-3 to TRBJ1-2; no reliable D call. Trimming took 0 bases from V and 8 from J, leaving 13 bases between them. Germline assignment: CDR1 SGHTA and CDR2 FQGTGA. The CDR3 extends over 14 amino acids.

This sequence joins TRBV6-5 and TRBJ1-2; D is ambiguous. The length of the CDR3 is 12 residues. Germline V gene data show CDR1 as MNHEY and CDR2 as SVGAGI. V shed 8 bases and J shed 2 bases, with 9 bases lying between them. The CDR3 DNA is TGTGCCAGCTGGGCGGGGAACTATGGCTACACCTTC. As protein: CASWAGNYGYTF.

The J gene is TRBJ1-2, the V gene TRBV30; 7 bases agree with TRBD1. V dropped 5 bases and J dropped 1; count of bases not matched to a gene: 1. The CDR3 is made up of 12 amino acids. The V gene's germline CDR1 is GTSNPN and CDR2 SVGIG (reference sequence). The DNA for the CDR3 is TGTGCCTGGTACAGGGGTAACTATGGCTACACCTTC. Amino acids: CAWYRGNYGYTF. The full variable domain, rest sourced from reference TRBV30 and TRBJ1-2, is SQTIHQWPATLVQPVGSPLSLECTVEGTSNPNLYWYRQAAGRGLQLLFYSVGIGQISSEVPQNLSASRPQDRQFILSSKKLLLSDSGFYLCAWYRGNYGYTFGSGTRLTVV.

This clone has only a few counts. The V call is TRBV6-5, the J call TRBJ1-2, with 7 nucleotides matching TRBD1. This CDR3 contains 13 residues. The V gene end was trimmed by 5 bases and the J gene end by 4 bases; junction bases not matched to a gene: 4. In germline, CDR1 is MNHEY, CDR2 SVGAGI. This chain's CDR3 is CASSPRGTYGYTF. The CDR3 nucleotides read TGTGCCAGCAGTCCCAGGGGGACCTATGGCTACACCTTC.

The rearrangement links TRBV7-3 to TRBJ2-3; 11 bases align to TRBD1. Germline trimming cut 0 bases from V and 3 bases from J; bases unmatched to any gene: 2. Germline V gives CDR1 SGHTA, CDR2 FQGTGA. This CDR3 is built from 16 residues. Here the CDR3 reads CASSLTGTGGTDTQYF. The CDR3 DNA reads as TGTGCCAGCAGCTTAACCGGGACAGGGGGTACAGATACGCAGTATTTT.

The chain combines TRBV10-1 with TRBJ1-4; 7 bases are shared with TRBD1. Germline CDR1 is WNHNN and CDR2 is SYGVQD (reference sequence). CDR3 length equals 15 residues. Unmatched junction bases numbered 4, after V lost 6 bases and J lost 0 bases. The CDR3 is CASSPGQSTNEKLFF. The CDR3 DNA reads TGCGCCAGCAGCCCGGGACAGTCAACTAATGAAAAACTGTTTTTT.

The CDR3 DNA reads as TGTGCCAGCAGCTCTGTCGTGCCAGGGGATAATTCACCCCTCCACTTT. Protein product: CASSSVVPGDNSPLHF. This chain joins TRBV7-2 and TRBJ1-6, with D possibly TRBD1 on 6 matching bases. Trimming stripped 4 bases from V and 5 bases from J, with 15 bases between. The germline gives CDR1 SGHTA, CDR2 FQGNSA. The CDR3 contains 16 residues.

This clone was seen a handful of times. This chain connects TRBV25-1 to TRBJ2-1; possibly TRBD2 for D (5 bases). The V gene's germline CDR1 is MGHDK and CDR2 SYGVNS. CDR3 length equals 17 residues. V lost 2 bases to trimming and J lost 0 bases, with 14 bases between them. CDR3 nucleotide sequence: TGTGCCAGCAGTGAACAGGCCGGACTTAGCTCCTACAATGAGCAGTTCTTC. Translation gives CASSEQAGLSSYNEQFF.

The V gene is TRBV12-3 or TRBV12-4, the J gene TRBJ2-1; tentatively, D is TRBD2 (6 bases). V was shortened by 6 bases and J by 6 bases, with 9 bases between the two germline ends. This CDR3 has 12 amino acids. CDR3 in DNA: TGTGCCAGCAGGGGGCGGGGCAATGAGCAGTTCTTC. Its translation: CASRGRGNEQFF.

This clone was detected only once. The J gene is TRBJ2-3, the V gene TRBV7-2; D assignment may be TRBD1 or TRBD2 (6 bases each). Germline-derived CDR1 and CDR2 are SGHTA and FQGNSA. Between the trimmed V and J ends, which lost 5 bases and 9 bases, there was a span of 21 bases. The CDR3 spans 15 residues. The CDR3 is CASSEGGPLAGTQYF. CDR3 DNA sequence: TGTGCCAGCAGCGAGGGGGGTCCCCTAGCCGGCACGCAGTATTTT.